The clone carrying this TCR beta chain was counted a few times. RNA transcripts gave rise to amplified TCR beta CDR3 regions. RT-PCR in the first round (using the HTBI primer set) targeted the TCR CDR3. TCRdb analysed the multiplex PCR reads with MiXCR anew, one entry per CDR3 protein. The repertoire holds around 450,000 distinct CDR3 sequences, 15% to 18% seen once, with around 7.3% in the top ten. The data originate from a study of T cells in Graves' hyperthyroidism and ophthalmopathy. The V end lost 6 bases, the J end lost 5 bases, and 14 bases lay between the germline ends. The CDR3 is 13 residues long. The germline gives CDR1 SGHAT, CDR2 FQNNGV.

The source is a woman between 18 and 30 years old with Graves' hyperthyroidism. The chain carries TRBV11-2 and TRBJ2-7; D might be TRBD1 (6 bases). Sequenced material: blood. CDR3 residues: CASSVQGFNEQYF. CDR3 DNA: TGTGCCAGCAGTGTACAGGGCTTCAACGAGCAGTACTTC.